These T cell receptor beta chains were read from a single sample in a study of shared clonotypes between healthy human individuals. TCRdb's copy holds only in-frame clones and misses some; the assay was immunoSEQ multiplex PCR. This sample has roughly 500,000 clones, with 90% to 97% found just once. Material: naive CD4+ T cells sorted from blood. The receptor set was obtained from a woman younger than 45 in good health. Each CDR3 is given with its conserved first and last residue. D genes are given only for firm matches. For some rows the clone size is stated as once, few or many, or as a class when expanded; others skip it.

clone size: .
J gene: TRBJ1-1
D gene: .
V gene: TRBV5-1
CDR3 DNA: TGCGCCAGCAGCTTGGATTTGGGAGCAACCACTGAAGCTTTCTTT
CDR3 protein: CASSLDLGATTEAFF

clone size: few
J gene: TRBJ2-7
D gene: .
V gene: TRBV21-1
CDR3 DNA: TGTGCCAGCAGCAAAGGGGGTCCGGAGTGGTTCTACGAGCAGTACTTC
CDR3 protein: CASSKGGPEWFYEQYF

clone size: .
J gene: TRBJ1-1
D gene: .
V gene: TRBV2
CDR3 DNA: TGTGCCAGCAGTGAACTTGGCAGGGAGGTTTCTGAAGCTTTCTTT
CDR3 protein: CASSELGREVSEAFF

clone size: .
J gene: TRBJ2-2
D gene: .
V gene: TRBV5-4
CDR3 DNA: TGTGCCAGCGGGGGACCCACGGGGCTGTTTTTT
CDR3 protein: CASGGPTGLFF

clone size: .
J gene: TRBJ2-3
D gene: .
V gene: TRBV5-1
CDR3 DNA: TGCGCCAGCGCTGCAGGGGGCACAGATACGCAGTATTTT
CDR3 protein: CASAAGGTDTQYF

clone size: once
J gene: TRBJ1-1
D gene: .
V gene: TRBV6-6
CDR3 DNA: TGTGCCAGCAGTGCGGGGGGCGAGATGAACACTGAAGCTTTCTTT
CDR3 protein: CASSAGGEMNTEAFF

clone size: .
J gene: TRBJ1-1
D gene: .
V gene: TRBV18
CDR3 DNA: TGTGCCAGCTCACAACAGGCGGTGAACACTGAAGCTTTCTTT
CDR3 protein: CASSQQAVNTEAFF

clone size: .
J gene: TRBJ2-3
D gene: .
V gene: TRBV18
CDR3 DNA: TGTGCCAGCTCACCATTTTCAGGACAGAATTCAGATACGCAGTATTTT
CDR3 protein: CASSPFSGQNSDTQYF

clone size: .
J gene: TRBJ2-7
D gene: .
V gene: TRBV2
CDR3 DNA: TGTGCCAGCAAAGGGGTGGCCTACGAGCAGTACTTC
CDR3 protein: CASKGVAYEQYF

clone size: .
J gene: TRBJ2-5
D gene: .
V gene: TRBV9
CDR3 DNA: TGTGCCAGCAGCGTAGACAGGGAGGCGACCCAGTACTTC
CDR3 protein: CASSVDREATQYF

clone size: .
J gene: TRBJ2-3
D gene: TRBD2
V gene: TRBV27
CDR3 DNA: TGTGCCAGCAGTTTAAGGCTAGCGGGAGATACGCAGTATTTT
CDR3 protein: CASSLRLAGDTQYF

clone size: .
J gene: TRBJ2-3
D gene: TRBD2
V gene: TRBV5-1
CDR3 DNA: TGCGCCAGCAGCATGGGACTAGCGGGAGTGGGAGATACGCAGTATTTT
CDR3 protein: CASSMGLAGVGDTQYF

clone size: .
J gene: TRBJ1-1
D gene: TRBD1
V gene: TRBV5-1
CDR3 DNA: TGCGCCAGCAGCTTGGGACAGGGGAGCTCTGAAGCTTTCTTT
CDR3 protein: CASSLGQGSSEAFF

clone size: .
J gene: TRBJ2-2
D gene: TRBD2
V gene: TRBV18
CDR3 DNA: TGTGCCAGCACCCTAGCGGGAACGAACACCGGGGAGCTGTTTTTT
CDR3 protein: CASTLAGTNTGELFF

clone size: once
J gene: TRBJ2-7
D gene: TRBD1
V gene: TRBV5-1
CDR3 DNA: TGCGCCAGCAGCTTGGTGACAGGGGTCGACGAGCAGTACTTC
CDR3 protein: CASSLVTGVDEQYF

clone size: .
J gene: TRBJ1-2
D gene: .
V gene: TRBV19
CDR3 DNA: TGTGCCAGTAGACCTAACCAGGGGACGCAAGGCTACACCTTC
CDR3 protein: CASRPNQGTQGYTF

clone size: .
J gene: TRBJ2-3
D gene: TRBD2
V gene: TRBV28
CDR3 DNA: TGTGCCAGCAGGGGGACTAGCGGTAGCACAGATACGCAGTATTTT
CDR3 protein: CASRGTSGSTDTQYF

clone size: .
J gene: TRBJ1-1
D gene: TRBD1
V gene: TRBV6-1
CDR3 DNA: TGTGCCAGCAGTGGACAACAGGGGGCGCGCACTGAAGCTTTCTTT
CDR3 protein: CASSGQQGARTEAFF

clone size: .
J gene: TRBJ2-3
D gene: TRBD1
V gene: TRBV29-1
CDR3 DNA: TGCAGCGGGATGGGACAGCCACTAGATACGCAGTATTTT
CDR3 protein: CSGMGQPLDTQYF

clone size: .
J gene: TRBJ2-5
D gene: TRBD1
V gene: TRBV19
CDR3 DNA: TGTGCCAGTAGGAACAGGGGAGTGAGACAAGAGACCCAGTACTTC
CDR3 protein: CASRNRGVRQETQYF

clone size: .
J gene: TRBJ2-2
D gene: TRBD1
V gene: TRBV6-4
CDR3 DNA: TGTGCCAGCAGTGACGGGGTCGGACAGGGGACCGGGGAGCTGTTTTTT
CDR3 protein: CASSDGVGQGTGELFF

clone size: .
J gene: TRBJ2-7
D gene: TRBD1
V gene: TRBV6-1
CDR3 DNA: TGTGCCAGCAGCCTCCTTTCGGGACAGTCCTACGAGCAGTACTTC
CDR3 protein: CASSLLSGQSYEQYF

clone size: once
J gene: TRBJ2-7
D gene: .
V gene: TRBV27
CDR3 DNA: TGTGCCAGCAGTCCGGACCGACCTTATTACGAGCAGTACTTC
CDR3 protein: CASSPDRPYYEQYF

clone size: .
J gene: TRBJ1-2
D gene: .
V gene: TRBV5-1
CDR3 DNA: TGCGCCAGCAGCTTAGGCTCCAGGGTCAACTATGGCTACACCTTC
CDR3 protein: CASSLGSRVNYGYTF

clone size: .
J gene: TRBJ2-3
D gene: TRBD2
V gene: TRBV7-9
CDR3 DNA: TGTGCCAGCAGCAAAAAGGGGACTAGCGGGACGCATACGCAGTATTTT
CDR3 protein: CASSKKGTSGTHTQYF

clone size: once
J gene: TRBJ2-7
D gene: .
V gene: TRBV7-6
CDR3 DNA: TGTGCCAGCAGCCCGATTCGGGGACGGTCTTTCTACGAGCAGTACTTC
CDR3 protein: CASSPIRGRSFYEQYF

clone size: .
J gene: TRBJ2-7
D gene: .
V gene: TRBV28
CDR3 DNA: TGTGCCAGCAATATGAGGGGCTTTTACGAGCAGTACTTC
CDR3 protein: CASNMRGFYEQYF

clone size: .
J gene: TRBJ1-1
D gene: .
V gene: TRBV7-2
CDR3 DNA: TGTGCCAGCAGCTGGGTTGGGGCCGAAGCTTTCTTT
CDR3 protein: CASSWVGAEAFF

clone size: .
J gene: TRBJ2-1
D gene: TRBD2
V gene: TRBV9
CDR3 DNA: TGTGCCAGCAGCGCCCGTGGGACTAGCGGATACAATGAGCAGTTCTTC
CDR3 protein: CASSARGTSGYNEQFF

clone size: .
J gene: TRBJ1-1
D gene: .
V gene: TRBV19
CDR3 DNA: TGTGCCAGTAGTATGCAGGCAGGGACTGAAGCTTTCTTT
CDR3 protein: CASSMQAGTEAFF

clone size: .
J gene: TRBJ2-3
D gene: .
V gene: TRBV6-5
CDR3 DNA: TGTGCCAGCACTATAGCAGATACGCAGTATTTT
CDR3 protein: CASTIADTQYF

clone size: .
J gene: TRBJ2-2
D gene: .
V gene: TRBV7-2
CDR3 DNA: TGTGCCATCCCCCGAGGGTCGGGAGCGGTCAAGACCGGGGAGCTGTTTTTT
CDR3 protein: CAIPRGSGAVKTGELFF

clone size: .
J gene: TRBJ2-3
D gene: .
V gene: TRBV10-1
CDR3 DNA: TGCGCCAGAAGAAGGATGGATACGCAGTATTTT
CDR3 protein: CARRRMDTQYF

clone size: .
J gene: TRBJ2-2
D gene: TRBD1
V gene: TRBV2
CDR3 DNA: TGTGCCAGCAGGCAACAGGGGTCGAACACCGGGGAGCTGTTTTTT
CDR3 protein: CASRQQGSNTGELFF

clone size: .
J gene: TRBJ1-1
D gene: TRBD1
V gene: TRBV28
CDR3 DNA: TGTGCCAGCAGTTCGCCGACAGGGGGAAACTGGGCTTTCTTT
CDR3 protein: CASSSPTGGNWAFF

clone size: .
J gene: TRBJ2-6
D gene: TRBD1
V gene: TRBV19
CDR3 DNA: TGTGCCAGTAGGGTCCGGGACAGTAGCCTCTCTGGGGCCAACGTCCTGACTTTC
CDR3 protein: CASRVRDSSLSGANVLTF

clone size: .
J gene: TRBJ2-1
D gene: .
V gene: TRBV6-1
CDR3 DNA: TGTGCCAGCACCTACGGGACCGAAAACAATGAGCAGTTCTTC
CDR3 protein: CASTYGTENNEQFF

clone size: once
J gene: TRBJ2-6
D gene: TRBD1
V gene: TRBV15
CDR3 DNA: TGTGCCACCAGCAGAGATCACCCGGGACAGGGTTTCTCTGGGGCCAACGTCCTGACTTTC
CDR3 protein: CATSRDHPGQGFSGANVLTF

clone size: .
J gene: TRBJ2-1
D gene: TRBD2
V gene: TRBV28
CDR3 DNA: TGTGCCAGCATCATCAGCGGGAGCTCCTACAATGAGCAGTTCTTC
CDR3 protein: CASIISGSSYNEQFF